This T cell receptor (beta chain) originates from a study of CD8 T cells in Susac syndrome. Random hexamers were used to reverse transcribe about 0.5 to 1 ug of RNA. MiXCR was run by TCRdb on the immunoSEQ multiplex PCR reads, yielding one entry per CDR3 protein. Altogether 150,000 to 200,000 distinct CDR3 sequences are present, roughly 94% being singletons, with the ten largest covering 0.099%. The V end was cut by 0 bases, the J end by 5 bases, with 14 bases between. The CDR3 is 15 residues long. Per germline, CDR1 SGHRS and CDR2 YFSETQ. The source material was CD4+ T cells from PBMCs. The TCR originated in a human donor with Susac syndrome. The chain joins TRBV5-1 to TRBJ2-5, with D maybe TRBD1 (6 bases). The CDR3 DNA is TGCGCCAGCAGCTTGGAGGCTACAGGGTCGGAGACCCAGTACTTC. Translated: CASSLEATGSETQYF.